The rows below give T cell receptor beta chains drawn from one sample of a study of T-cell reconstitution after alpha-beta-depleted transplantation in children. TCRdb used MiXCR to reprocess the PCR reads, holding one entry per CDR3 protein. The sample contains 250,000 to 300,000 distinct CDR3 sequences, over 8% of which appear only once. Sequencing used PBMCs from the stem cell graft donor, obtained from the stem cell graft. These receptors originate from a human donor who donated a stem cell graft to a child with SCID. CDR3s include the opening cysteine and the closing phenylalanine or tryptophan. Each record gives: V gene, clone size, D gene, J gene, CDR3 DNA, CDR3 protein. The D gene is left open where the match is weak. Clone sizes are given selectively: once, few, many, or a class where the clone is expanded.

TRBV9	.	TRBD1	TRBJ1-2	TGTGCCAGCAGTCATGGGACAGGGGCTAACTATGGCTACACCTTC	CASSHGTGANYGYTF
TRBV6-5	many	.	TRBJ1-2	TGTGCCAGCAGTTACTCGATAGGGGTTGGTGGCTACACCTTC	CASSYSIGVGGYTF
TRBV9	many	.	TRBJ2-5	TGTGCCAGCAGCGTAGGAGATTCGGAGACCCAGTACTTC	CASSVGDSETQYF
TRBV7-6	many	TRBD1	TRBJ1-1	TGTGCCAGCAGCTTAGAGGCAGGGGGATGGACTGAAGCTTTCTTT	CASSLEAGGWTEAFF
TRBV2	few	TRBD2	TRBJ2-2	TGTGCCAGCAGTGAAGAGCGGGGGGGCTTCGGGGAGCTGTTTTTT	CASSEERGGFGELFF
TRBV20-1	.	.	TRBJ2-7	TGCAGTGCTAGTCCGGCCTCCGTAGGCGAGCAGTACTTC	CSASPASVGEQYF
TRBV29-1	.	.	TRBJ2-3	TGCAGCGTAAAAGGGTTGGATACGCAGTATTTT	CSVKGLDTQYF
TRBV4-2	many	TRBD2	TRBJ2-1	TGTGCCAGCAGCCAAGACGCTAGCGGGGTTCAGAATGAGCAGTTCTTC	CASSQDASGVQNEQFF
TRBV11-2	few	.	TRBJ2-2	TGTGCCAGCAGCCGCCCCGGGCAGGGTGACCCCGGGGAGCTGTTTTTT	CASSRPGQGDPGELFF
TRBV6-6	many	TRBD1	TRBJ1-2	TGTGCCAGCAGTTGGGGACAGGGATTTACCTTC	CASSWGQGFTF
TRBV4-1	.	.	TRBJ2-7	TGCGCCAGCAGCCAAGAACCAGGGAGCCACGAGCAGTACTTC	CASSQEPGSHEQYF
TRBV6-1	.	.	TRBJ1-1	TGTGCCAGCAGTGAAGTTGGGGGTCGCACTGAAGCTTTCTTT	CASSEVGGRTEAFF
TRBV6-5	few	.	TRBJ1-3	TGTGCCAGCAGTTCTACCGGGACCCCTGGAAACACCATATATTTT	CASSSTGTPGNTIYF
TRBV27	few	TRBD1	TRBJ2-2	TGTGCCAGCAGTTTTCTCAGATGGACAGGGGAGGTCACCGGGGAGCTGTTTTTT	CASSFLRWTGEVTGELFF
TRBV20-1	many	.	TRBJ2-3	TGCAGTTCACTAGCCCCGGGGGACCTTAGCACAGATACGCAGTATTTT	CSSLAPGDLSTDTQYF
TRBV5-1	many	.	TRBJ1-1	TGCGCCAGCAGCTTGGCGCAGGGATTAGGGACTGAAGCTTTCTTT	CASSLAQGLGTEAFF
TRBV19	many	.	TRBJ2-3	TGTGCCAGTAGTATTAGGGGAGATACGCAGTATTTT	CASSIRGDTQYF
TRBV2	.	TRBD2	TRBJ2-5	TGTGCCAGCAGTGAGACTAGCGGGGGAGGCCAGTACTTC	CASSETSGGGQYF
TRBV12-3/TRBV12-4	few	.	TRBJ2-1	TGTGCCAGCAGTTTAACCTCGGGGGCGTTAAATGAGCAGTTCTTC	CASSLTSGALNEQFF
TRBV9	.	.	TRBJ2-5	TGTGCCAGCAGCCTATCTTGGGGGAGGGAGACCCAGTACTTC	CASSLSWGRETQYF
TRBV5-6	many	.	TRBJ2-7	TGTGCCAGCAGCCGACTGTACGAGCAGTACTTC	CASSRLYEQYF
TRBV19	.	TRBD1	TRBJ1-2	TGTGCCAGTAGTACCCTGACAGGGAACTATGGCTACACCTTC	CASSTLTGNYGYTF
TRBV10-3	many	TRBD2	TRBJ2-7	TGTGCCATCAGTGACCCTGGGGAGGGTATGTACGAGCAGTACTTC	CAISDPGEGMYEQYF
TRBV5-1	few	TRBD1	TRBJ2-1	TGCGCCAGCAGCGCCCGGGACAGGGTATCGGAGGAGCAGTTCTTC	CASSARDRVSEEQFF
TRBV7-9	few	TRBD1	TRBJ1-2	TGTGCCAGCAGCACTGAACAGGGGACCACCGGCTACACCTTC	CASSTEQGTTGYTF
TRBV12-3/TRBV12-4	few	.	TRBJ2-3	TGTGCCAGCAGTTTTGGCAGGTCGACTCTTAGCCCAGATACGCAGTATTTT	CASSFGRSTLSPDTQYF
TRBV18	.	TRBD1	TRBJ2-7	TGTGCCAGCTCACCACCGGGACAGGGGGGGTACGAGCAGTACTTC	CASSPPGQGGYEQYF
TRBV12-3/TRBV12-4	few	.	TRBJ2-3	TGTGCCAGCCAGACAGGGCGGGGGTTCACAGATACGCAGTATTTT	CASQTGRGFTDTQYF
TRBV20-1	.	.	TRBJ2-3	TGCAGTGCTAGAAAGGGTGACAGGCCAATCGTCAGCGCAGATACGCAGTATTTT	CSARKGDRPIVSADTQYF